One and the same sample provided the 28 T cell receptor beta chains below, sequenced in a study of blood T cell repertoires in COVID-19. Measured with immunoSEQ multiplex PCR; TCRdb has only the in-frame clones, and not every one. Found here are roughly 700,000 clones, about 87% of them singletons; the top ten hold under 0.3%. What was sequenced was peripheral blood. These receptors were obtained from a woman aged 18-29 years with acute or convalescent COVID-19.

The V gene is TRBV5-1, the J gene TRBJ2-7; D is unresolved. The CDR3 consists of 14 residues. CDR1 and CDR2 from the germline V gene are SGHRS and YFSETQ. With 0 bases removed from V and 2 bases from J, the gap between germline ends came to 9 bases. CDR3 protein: CASSLGMIAYEQYF. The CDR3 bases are TGCGCCAGCAGCTTGGGTATGATAGCCTACGAGCAGTACTTC.

CDR3 nucleotide sequence: TGCGCCAGCAGCCATGGACAGGGCTATGGCTACACCTTC. It translates to CASSHGQGYGYTF. The chain has TRBV4-3 and TRBJ1-2, with 8 bases lining up with TRBD1. The length of the CDR3 is 13 residues. The germline V gene encodes CDR1 LGHNA and CDR2 YSLEER. V shed 3 bases, J shed 4 bases, and the junction held 1 base outside the gene matches.

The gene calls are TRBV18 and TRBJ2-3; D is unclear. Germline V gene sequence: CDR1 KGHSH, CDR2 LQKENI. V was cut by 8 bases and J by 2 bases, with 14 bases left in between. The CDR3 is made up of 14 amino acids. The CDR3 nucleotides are TGTGCCAGCACCCTCGGAGCTGTCACAGATACGCAGTATTTT. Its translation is CASTLGAVTDTQYF.

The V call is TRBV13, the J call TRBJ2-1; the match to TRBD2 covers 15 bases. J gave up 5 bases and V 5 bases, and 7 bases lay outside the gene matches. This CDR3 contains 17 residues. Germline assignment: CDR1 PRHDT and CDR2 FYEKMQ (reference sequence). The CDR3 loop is CASSGLAGGQVDNEQFF. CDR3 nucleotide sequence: TGTGCCAGCAGCGGACTAGCGGGGGGGCAAGTCGACAATGAGCAGTTCTTC.

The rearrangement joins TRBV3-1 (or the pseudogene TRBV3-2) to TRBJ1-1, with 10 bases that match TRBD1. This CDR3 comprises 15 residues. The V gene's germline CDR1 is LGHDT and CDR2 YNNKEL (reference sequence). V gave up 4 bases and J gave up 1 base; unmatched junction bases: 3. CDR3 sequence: CASSPWTGGNTEAFF. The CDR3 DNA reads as TGTGCCAGCAGCCCTTGGACAGGGGGGAACACTGAAGCTTTCTTT.

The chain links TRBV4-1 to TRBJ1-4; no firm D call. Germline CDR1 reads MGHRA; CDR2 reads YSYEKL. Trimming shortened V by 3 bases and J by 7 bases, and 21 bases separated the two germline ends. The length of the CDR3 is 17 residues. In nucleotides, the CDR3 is TGCGCCAGCAGCCATCGTAAGGGTAGGGAGTGGGCTGAAAAACTGTTTTTT. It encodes CASSHRKGREWAEKLFF.

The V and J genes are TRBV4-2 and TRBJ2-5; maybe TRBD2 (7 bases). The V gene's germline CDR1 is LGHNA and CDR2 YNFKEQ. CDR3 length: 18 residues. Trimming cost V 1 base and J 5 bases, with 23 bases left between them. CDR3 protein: CASSQGGAGEREGETQYF. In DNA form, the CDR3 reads TGTGCCAGCAGCCAAGGGGGGGCAGGTGAGCGGGAAGGTGAGACCCAGTACTTC.

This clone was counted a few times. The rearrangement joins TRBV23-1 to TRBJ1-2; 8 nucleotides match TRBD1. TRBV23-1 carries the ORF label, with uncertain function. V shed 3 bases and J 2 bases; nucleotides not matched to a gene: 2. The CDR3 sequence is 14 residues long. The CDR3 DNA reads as TGCGCCAGCAGTCACGGACAGGGCAACTATGGCTACACCTTC. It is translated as CASSHGQGNYGYTF.

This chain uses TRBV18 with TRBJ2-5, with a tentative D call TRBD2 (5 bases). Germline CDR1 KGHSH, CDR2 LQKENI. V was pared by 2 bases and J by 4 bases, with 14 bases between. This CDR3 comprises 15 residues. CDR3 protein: CASSPNAGTPETQYF. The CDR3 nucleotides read TGTGCCAGCTCACCAAACGCGGGCACCCCAGAGACCCAGTACTTC.

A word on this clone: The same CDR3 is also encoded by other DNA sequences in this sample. The CDR3 here is CASSVLAGGNEQFF. CDR3 bases: TGTGCCAGCAGCGTACTAGCGGGGGGAAATGAGCAGTTCTTC. The J gene is TRBJ2-1, the V gene TRBV9, with 11 bases fitting TRBD2. CDR1 is SGDLS, CDR2 YYNGEE, per germline. Trimming cost V 1 base and J 7 bases; bases outside gene matches: 1. The CDR3 is made up of 14 amino acids.

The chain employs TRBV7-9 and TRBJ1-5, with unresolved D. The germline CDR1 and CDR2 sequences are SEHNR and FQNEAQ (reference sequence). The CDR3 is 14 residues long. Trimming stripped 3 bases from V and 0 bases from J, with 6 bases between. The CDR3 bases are TGTGCCAGCAGCTTTTCCAGTAGCAATCAGCCCCAGCATTTT. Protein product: CASSFSSSNQPQHF. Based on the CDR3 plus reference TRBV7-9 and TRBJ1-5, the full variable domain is DTGVSQNPRHKITKRGQNVTFRCDPISEHNRLYWYRQTLGQGPEFLTYFQNEAQLEKSRLLSDRFSAERPKGSFSTLEIQRTEQGDSAMYLCASSFSSSNQPQHFGDGTRLSIL.

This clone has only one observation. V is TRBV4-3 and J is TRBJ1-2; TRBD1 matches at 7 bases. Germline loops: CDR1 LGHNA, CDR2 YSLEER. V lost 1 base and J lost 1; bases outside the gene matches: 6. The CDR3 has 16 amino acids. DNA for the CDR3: TGCGCCAGCAGCCAAGTCCGGGACAGACTTAACTATGGCTACACCTTC. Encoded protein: CASSQVRDRLNYGYTF.

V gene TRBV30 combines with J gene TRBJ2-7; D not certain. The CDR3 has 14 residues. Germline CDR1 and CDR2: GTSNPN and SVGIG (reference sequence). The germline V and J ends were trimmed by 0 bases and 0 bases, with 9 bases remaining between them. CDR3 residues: CAWSVGGASYEQYF. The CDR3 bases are TGTGCCTGGAGTGTAGGCGGTGCCTCCTACGAGCAGTACTTC.

The CDR3 loop is CASTLTVTGELFF. The CDR3, as DNA: TGTGCCAGCACCCTAACAGTCACCGGGGAGCTGTTTTTT. The chain links TRBV6-5 to TRBJ2-2, with D hard to call. Per germline, CDR1 MNHEY and CDR2 SVGAGI. The CDR3 extends over 13 amino acids. Trimming removed 7 bases at V and 4 bases at J, with 10 bases between.

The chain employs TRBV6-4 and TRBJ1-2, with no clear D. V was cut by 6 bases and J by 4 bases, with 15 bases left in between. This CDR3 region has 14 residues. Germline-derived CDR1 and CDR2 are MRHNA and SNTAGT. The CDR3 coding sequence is TGTGCCAGCAGGGCCGCGGAAAACCTCTATGGCTACACCTTC. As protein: CASRAAENLYGYTF.

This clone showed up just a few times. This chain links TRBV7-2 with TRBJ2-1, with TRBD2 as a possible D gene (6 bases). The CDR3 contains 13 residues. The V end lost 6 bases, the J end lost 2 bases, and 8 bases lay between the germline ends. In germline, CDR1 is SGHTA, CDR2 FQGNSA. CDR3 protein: CASRPGAYNEQFF. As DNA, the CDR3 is TGTGCCAGCAGACCGGGGGCCTACAATGAGCAGTTCTTC. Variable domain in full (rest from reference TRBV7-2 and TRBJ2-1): GAGVSQSPSNKVTEKGKDVELRCDPISGHTALYWYRQSLGQGLEFLIYFQGNSAPDKSGLPSDRFSAERTGGSVSTLTIQRTQQEDSAVYLCASRPGAYNEQFFGPGTRLTVL.

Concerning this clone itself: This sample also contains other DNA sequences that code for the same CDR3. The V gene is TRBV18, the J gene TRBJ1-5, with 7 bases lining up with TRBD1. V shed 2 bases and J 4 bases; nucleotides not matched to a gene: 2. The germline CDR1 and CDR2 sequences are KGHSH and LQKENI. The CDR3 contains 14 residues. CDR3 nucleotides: TGTGCCAGCTCACCAGGACAGGAAAATCAGCCCCAGCATTTT. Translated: CASSPGQENQPQHF.

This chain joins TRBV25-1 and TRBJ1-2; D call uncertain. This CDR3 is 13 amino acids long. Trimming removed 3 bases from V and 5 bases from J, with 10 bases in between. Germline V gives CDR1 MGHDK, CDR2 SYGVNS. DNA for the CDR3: TGTGCCAGCAGTGATTGGCAGAATTATGGCTACACCTTC. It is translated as CASSDWQNYGYTF.

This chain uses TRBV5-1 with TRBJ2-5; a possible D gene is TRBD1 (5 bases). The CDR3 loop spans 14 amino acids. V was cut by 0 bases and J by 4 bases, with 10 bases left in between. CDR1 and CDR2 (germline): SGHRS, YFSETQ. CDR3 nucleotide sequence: TGCGCCAGCAGCTTGGTAGGGCAGGGAGAGACCCAGTACTTC. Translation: CASSLVGQGETQYF.

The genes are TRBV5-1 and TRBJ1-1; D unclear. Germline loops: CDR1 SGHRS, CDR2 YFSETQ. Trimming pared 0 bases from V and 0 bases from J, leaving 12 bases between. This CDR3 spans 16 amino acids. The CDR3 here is CASSLEFGQMNTEAFF. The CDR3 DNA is TGCGCCAGCAGCTTGGAGTTTGGGCAGATGAACACTGAAGCTTTCTTT.

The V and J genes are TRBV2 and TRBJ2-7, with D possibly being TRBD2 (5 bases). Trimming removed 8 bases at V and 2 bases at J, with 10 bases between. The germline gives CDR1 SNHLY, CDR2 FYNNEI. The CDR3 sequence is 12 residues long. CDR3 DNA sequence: TGTGCCAGCGGACTCCTCCCCTACGAGCAGTACTTC. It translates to CASGLLPYEQYF. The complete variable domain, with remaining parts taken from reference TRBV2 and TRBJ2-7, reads EPEVTQTPSHQVTQMGQEVILRCVPISNHLYFYWYRQILGQKVEFLVSFYNNEISEKSEIFDDQFSVERPDGSNFTLKIRSTKLEDSAMYFCASGLLPYEQYFGPGTRLTVT.

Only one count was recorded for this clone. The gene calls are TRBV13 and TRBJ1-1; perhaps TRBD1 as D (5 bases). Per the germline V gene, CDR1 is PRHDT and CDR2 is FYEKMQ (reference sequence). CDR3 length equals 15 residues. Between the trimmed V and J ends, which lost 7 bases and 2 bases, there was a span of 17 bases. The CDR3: CASTKLGLGNTEAFF. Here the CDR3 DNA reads TGTGCCAGCACCAAACTGGGGCTGGGCAACACTGAAGCTTTCTTT.

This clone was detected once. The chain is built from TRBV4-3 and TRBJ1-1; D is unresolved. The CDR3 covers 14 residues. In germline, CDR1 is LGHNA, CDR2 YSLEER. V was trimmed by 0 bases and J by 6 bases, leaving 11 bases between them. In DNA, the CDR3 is TGCGCCAGCAGCCAAGACCTCTCTACAGCTGAAGCTTTCTTT. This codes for CASSQDLSTAEAFF.

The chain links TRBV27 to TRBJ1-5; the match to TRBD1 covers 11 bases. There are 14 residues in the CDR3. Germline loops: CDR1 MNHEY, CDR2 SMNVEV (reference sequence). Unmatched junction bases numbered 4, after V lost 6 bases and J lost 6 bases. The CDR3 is CASSVDRGLQPQHF. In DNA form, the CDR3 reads TGTGCCAGCAGCGTGGACAGGGGGCTTCAGCCCCAGCATTTT.

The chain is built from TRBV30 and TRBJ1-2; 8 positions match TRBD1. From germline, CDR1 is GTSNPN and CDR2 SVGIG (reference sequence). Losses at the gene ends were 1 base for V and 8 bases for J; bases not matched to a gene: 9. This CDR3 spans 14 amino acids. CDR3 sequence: CAWSGARTGWGYTF. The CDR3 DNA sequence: TGTGCCTGGAGTGGGGCCCGGACAGGGTGGGGCTACACCTTC.

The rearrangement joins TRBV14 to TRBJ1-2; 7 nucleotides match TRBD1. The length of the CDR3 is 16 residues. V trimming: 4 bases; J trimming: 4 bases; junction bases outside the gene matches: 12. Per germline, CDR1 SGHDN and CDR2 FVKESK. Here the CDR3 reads CASSRHHRTGRYGYTF. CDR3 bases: TGTGCCAGCAGCCGACACCATCGGACAGGTCGCTATGGCTACACCTTC.

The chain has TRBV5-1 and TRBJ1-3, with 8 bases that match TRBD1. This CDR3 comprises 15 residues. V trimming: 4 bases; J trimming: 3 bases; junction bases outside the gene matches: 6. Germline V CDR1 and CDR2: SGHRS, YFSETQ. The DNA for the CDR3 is TGCGCCAGCAGCACCGGGACAGGTTATGGAAACACCATATATTTT. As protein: CASSTGTGYGNTIYF. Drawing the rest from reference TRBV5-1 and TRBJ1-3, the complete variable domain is KAGVTQTPRYLIKTRGQQVTLSCSPISGHRSVSWYQQTPGQGLQFLFEYFSETQRNKGNFPGRFSGRQFSNSRSEMNVSTLELGDSALYLCASSTGTGYGNTIYFGEGSWLTVV.

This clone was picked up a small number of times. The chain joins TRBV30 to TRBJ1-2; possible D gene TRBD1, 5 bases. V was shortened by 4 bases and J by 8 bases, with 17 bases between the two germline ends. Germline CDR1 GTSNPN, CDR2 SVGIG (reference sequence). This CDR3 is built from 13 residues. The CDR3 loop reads CAWKQYQGLGYTF. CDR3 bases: TGTGCCTGGAAACAATACCAGGGTTTGGGCTACACCTTC.